This T cell receptor beta chain was sequenced for a study of T cell responses to AZD1222 COVID-19 vaccine. Study observations and caveats: A reported finding is that nearly half of spike-specific TCRs target unmutated variant regions. When two AZD1222 doses had been given, Spike-specific TCR breadth and depth rose. Seropositive at baseline were only a handful of AZD1222 recipients.

Remarks on this clone: Its specificity is not known.

Recipients boosted at about 4 weeks or about 12 weeks are pooled. Trimming stripped 4 bases from V and 3 bases from J, with 16 bases between. The germline CDR1 and CDR2 sequences are LGHNA and YSLEER. The CDR3 spans 15 residues. Some clones are missing from TCRdb's copy, which holds only in-frame ones; the method was immunoSEQ multiplex PCR. The sample yields fewer than 200,000 clones, 88% seen once. The chain couples TRBV4-3 to TRBJ2-7; D might be TRBD1 or TRBD2, each matching 6 bases. This sequence originates from an adult who received the AZD1222 COVID-19 vaccine. The sequences come from peripheral blood, collected 28 days after the second AZD1222 dose. DNA of the CDR3: TGCGCCAGCAGCCCCAGCCGGGGGCCCTACTACGAGCAGTACTTC. Encoded protein: CASSPSRGPYYEQYF.